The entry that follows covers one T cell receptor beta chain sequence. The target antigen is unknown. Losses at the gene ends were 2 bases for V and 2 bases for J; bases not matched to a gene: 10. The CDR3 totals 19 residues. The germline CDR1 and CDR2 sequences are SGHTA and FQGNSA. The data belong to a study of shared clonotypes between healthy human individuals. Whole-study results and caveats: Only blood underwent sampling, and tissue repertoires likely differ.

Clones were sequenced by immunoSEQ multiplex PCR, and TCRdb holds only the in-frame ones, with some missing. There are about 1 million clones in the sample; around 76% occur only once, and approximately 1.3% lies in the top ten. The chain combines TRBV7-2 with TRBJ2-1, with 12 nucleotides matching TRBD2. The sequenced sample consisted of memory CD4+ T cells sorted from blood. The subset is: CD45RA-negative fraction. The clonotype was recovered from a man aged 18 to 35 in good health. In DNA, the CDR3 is TGTGCCAGCAGCTTACAAAGACTAGCGGGAGAATGGGCCTACAATGAGCAGTTCTTC. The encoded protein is CASSLQRLAGEWAYNEQFF.